The T cell receptor (beta chain) described here comes from a study of T-cell reconstitution after alpha-beta-depleted transplantation in children. This CDR3 is built from 13 residues. V was pared by 3 bases and J by 6 bases, with 8 bases between. Germline CDR1 and CDR2: LGHNT and FRNRAP. Construction of the TCRbeta library involved unique molecular identifiers. TCRdb redid the calling of the PCR reads with MiXCR, one entry per CDR3 protein. The profile shows approximately 200,000 distinct CDR3 sequences, roughly 6.5% of them singletons. In its sample, this clonotype was seen many times. The antigen is not known. Study conclusions and caveats: From newly produced T cells came most of the T-cell counts and diversity one year after transplant. Some patients showed high day-60 TCRbeta diversity, which derived from surviving recipient T cells and thymic progenitors.

The rearrangement links TRBV12-5 to TRBJ2-2, with D perhaps TRBD2 (5 bases). The sample in question was PBMCs, obtained before TCRalphabeta/CD19-depleted stem cell transplant. The sequence came from a girl under two years old with combined immunodeficiency, due to receive a stem cell transplant. The CDR3 region is CASGLDGAGELFF. CDR3 in DNA: TGTGCTAGTGGTTTAGACGGGGCCGGGGAGCTGTTTTTT. Full variable domain (remainder filled in from reference TRBV12-5 and TRBJ2-2): DARVTQTPRHKVTEMGQEVTMRCQPILGHNTVFWYRQTMMQGLELLAYFRNRAPLDDSGMPKDRFSAEMPDATLATLKIQPSEPRDSAVYFCASGLDGAGELFFGEGSRLTVL.